One TCR beta chain is described in this entry. CDR3 length: 13 amino acids. Trimming removed 4 bases at V and 5 bases at J, with 11 bases between. Germline CDR1 is SGHVS and CDR2 is FNYEAQ. Treatment noted: 19 received Ad26.COV2.S at low or high dose, single or two shots; about 5 received placebo; per-sample allocation not given. Material that was analyzed had been drawn on day 63 after the first vaccine or placebo injection. These data belong to a study of Ad26.COV2.S vaccination and SARS-CoV-2 variants. Clones were sequenced by immunoSEQ multiplex PCR, and TCRdb holds only the in-frame ones, with some missing. The data hold 410,000 or so clones, with 80% to 95% observed a single time.

The rearrangement uses TRBV7-6 and TRBJ1-2; D is possibly TRBD1 (5 bases). The sequencing here drew on peripheral blood, taken in a trial of Ad26.COV2.S vaccine versus placebo. This receptor was identified in a person aged 18-65 years who received the Ad26.COV2.S COVID-19 vaccine or a placebo. CDR3 amino acids: CASSYGTDYGYTF. The DNA for the CDR3 is TGTGCCAGCAGCTACGGGACGGATTATGGCTACACCTTC. The whole variable domain, filled in from reference TRBV7-6 and TRBJ1-2, reads GAGVSQSPRYKVTKRGQDVALRCDPISGHVSLYWYRQALGQGPEFLTYFNYEAQQDKSGLPNDRFSAERPEGSISTLTIQRTEQRDSAMYRCASSYGTDYGYTFGSGTRLTVV.